The sequence of this TCR beta chain was determined in a study of vaccination and CD4 T cells after COVID-19. Study-level background: In the convalescent cohort, there were six males and four females, two of them Hispanic.

The V gene's germline CDR1 is DFQATT and CDR2 SNEGSKA (reference sequence). Trimming left V 3 bases short and J 12 bases short, with 17 bases between. The CDR3 spans 13 residues. Noted treatment: roughly ten-day PBMC culture with coronavirus spike peptide pools or control peptides (ViraFEST assay). During the years 2011-2018, before the COVID-19 pandemic, the unexposed donor's CD4+ T cells were collected. The study sequenced cultured CD4+ T cell DNA using the Oncomine TCR Beta short-read assay. TCRdb independently ran MiXCR on the PCR reads; one entry per CDR3 protein. The sample consists of about 7,400 distinct CDR3 sequences, 53% of them appearing once. This clonotype was detected only a few times. Its antigen is as yet unknown.

Sequenced input: CD4+ T cells from blood, cultured in vitro. V is TRBV20-1 and J is TRBJ2-2, with no clear D. The sequence was obtained from a human donor in good health. DNA for the CDR3: TGCAGTGCTAGTCGCGAATCGGGCGATAAGCTGTTTTTT. Its protein is CSASRESGDKLFF.